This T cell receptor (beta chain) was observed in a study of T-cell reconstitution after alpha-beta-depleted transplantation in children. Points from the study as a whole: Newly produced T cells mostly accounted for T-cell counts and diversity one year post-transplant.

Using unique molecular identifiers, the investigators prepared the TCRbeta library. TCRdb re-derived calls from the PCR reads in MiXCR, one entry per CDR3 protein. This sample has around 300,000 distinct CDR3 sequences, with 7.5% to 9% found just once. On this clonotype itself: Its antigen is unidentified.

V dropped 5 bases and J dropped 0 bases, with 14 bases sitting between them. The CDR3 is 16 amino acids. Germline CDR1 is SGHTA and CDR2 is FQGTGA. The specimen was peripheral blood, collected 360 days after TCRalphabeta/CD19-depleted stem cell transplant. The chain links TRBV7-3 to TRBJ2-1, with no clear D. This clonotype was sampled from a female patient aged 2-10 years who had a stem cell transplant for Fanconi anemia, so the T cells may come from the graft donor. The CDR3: CASSPHRGFSYNEQFF. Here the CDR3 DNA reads TGTGCCAGCAGCCCACACAGAGGATTCTCCTACAATGAGCAGTTCTTC.